A single sample gave rise to the 7 T cell receptor beta chains below, sequenced in a study of vaccination effects on CD4 cells after COVID-19. The culture ran for nine to ten days, and then CD4+ T cells were isolated. Vaccine administered to participants consisted of two doses of either BNT162b2 or mRNA-1273. Using immunoSEQ multiplex PCR, the repertoire was profiled, and TCRdb retains in-frame clones only, with some absent. This table has approximately 47,000 clones, about 70% appearing once. The antigens for these receptors are not known. The source material was CD4+ T cells from PBMCs cultured without peptide, sampled after COVID-19 vaccination. The origin of the receptors is a human donor who received a COVID-19 vaccine.

The sample holds a few counts of this clone. The V gene is TRBV2, the J gene TRBJ2-3, with no clear D. The germline CDR1 and CDR2 sequences are SNHLY and FYNNEI. V lost 7 bases to trimming and J lost 0 bases, with 11 bases between them. This CDR3 has 14 amino acids. The CDR3 region is CASMGTTSTDTQYF. CDR3 DNA sequence: TGTGCCAGCATGGGAACGACTAGCACAGATACGCAGTATTTT.

V and J are TRBV27 and TRBJ2-1; 12 bases map to TRBD2. The J segment lost 9 bases and the V segment lost 6 bases, leaving 6 bases of the junction unmatched. This CDR3 is 14 amino acids long. Germline V gene data show CDR1 as MNHEY and CDR2 as SMNVEV (reference sequence). CDR3 nucleotide sequence: TGTGCCAGCAGATTTACTAGCGGGAGGACTGAGCAGTTCTTC. Its translation is CASRFTSGRTEQFF.

This clone was counted a single time. At one end the junction does not follow the germline gene, possibly because of a read error. This chain links TRBV6-1 with TRBJ1-3; the D gene is possibly TRBD1 (6 bases). The germline V gene has CDR1 MNHNS and CDR2 SASEGT. The CDR3 has 13 amino acids. CDR3 protein: CASSEDRGNTIYF. In nucleotides, the CDR3 is TGTGCCAGCAGCGAAGACAGGGGAAACACCATATATTTT.

V is TRBV12-3 or TRBV12-4 and J is TRBJ1-1, with D unresolved. Trimming took off 5 bases at V and 0 bases at J, with 4 bases between the two ends. This CDR3 is 12 amino acids long. The CDR3 region is CASSTVNTEAFF. The CDR3 DNA sequence: TGTGCCAGCAGTACAGTGAACACTGAAGCTTTCTTT.

This clone was counted a few times. V usage is TRBV10-3 and J usage is TRBJ1-4; D unclear. In germline, CDR1 is ENHRY, CDR2 SYGVKD. The CDR3 extends over 17 amino acids. V was clipped by 4 bases and J by 8 bases, with 23 bases between them. CDR3 nucleotides: TGTGCCATCAGTGTTATTCAGATCCTAGGTGTTAGCGAAAAACTGTTTTTT. Its protein product is CAISVIQILGVSEKLFF.

The chain links TRBV6-4 to TRBJ1-2, with TRBD1 identical over 7 bases. CDR1 and CDR2 (germline): MRHNA, SNTAGT. V lost 7 bases and J lost 4; bases outside the gene matches: 9. The length of the CDR3 is 14 residues. CDR3 loop: CASTRDSLGYGYTF. In DNA form, the CDR3 reads TGTGCCAGCACCCGGGACAGCCTTGGCTATGGCTACACCTTC.

The J gene is TRBJ1-6, the V gene TRBV5-6; no firm D call. CDR3 length equals 14 residues. Germline-derived CDR1 and CDR2 are SGHDT and YYEEEE. Trimming took off 1 base at V and 10 bases at J, with 12 bases between the two ends. The CDR3: CASSLYAGFSPLHF. In nucleotides, the CDR3 is TGTGCCAGCAGCTTGTACGCGGGTTTCTCACCCCTCCACTTT.